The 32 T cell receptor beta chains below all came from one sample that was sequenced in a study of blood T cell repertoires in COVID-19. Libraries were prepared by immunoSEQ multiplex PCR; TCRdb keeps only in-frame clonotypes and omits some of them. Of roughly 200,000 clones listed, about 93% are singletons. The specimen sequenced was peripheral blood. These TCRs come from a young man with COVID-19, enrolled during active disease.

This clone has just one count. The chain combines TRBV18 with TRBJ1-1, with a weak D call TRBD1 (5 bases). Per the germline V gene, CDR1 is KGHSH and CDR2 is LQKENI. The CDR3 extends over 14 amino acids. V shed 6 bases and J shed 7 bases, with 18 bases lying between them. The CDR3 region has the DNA TGTGCCAGCTCCCCCCGGCAGGGATGGGGTGAAGCTTTCTTT. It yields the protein CASSPRQGWGEAFF.

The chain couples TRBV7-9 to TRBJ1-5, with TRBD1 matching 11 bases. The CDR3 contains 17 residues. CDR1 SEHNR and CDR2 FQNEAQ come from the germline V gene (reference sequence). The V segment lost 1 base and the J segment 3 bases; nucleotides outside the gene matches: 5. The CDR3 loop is CASSLEGTGGLNQPQHF. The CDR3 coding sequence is TGTGCCAGCAGCTTAGAGGGGACAGGGGGTCTCAATCAGCCCCAGCATTTT.

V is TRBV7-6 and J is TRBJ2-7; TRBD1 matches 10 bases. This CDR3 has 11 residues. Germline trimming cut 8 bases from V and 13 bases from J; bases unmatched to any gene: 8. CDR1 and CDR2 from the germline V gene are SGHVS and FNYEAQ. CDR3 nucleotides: TGTGCCAGCGGCGACAGGGGGCACTTATACTTC. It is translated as CASGDRGHLYF.

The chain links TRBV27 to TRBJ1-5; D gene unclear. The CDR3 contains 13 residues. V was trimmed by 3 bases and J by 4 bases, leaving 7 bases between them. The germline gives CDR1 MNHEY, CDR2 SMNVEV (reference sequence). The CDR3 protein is CASSFVLNQPQHF. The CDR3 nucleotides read TGTGCCAGCAGTTTCGTCCTTAATCAGCCCCAGCATTTT.

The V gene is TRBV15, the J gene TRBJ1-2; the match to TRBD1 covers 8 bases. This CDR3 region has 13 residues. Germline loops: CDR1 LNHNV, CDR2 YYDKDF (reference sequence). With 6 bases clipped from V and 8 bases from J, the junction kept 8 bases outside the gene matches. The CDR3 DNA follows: TGTGCCACCAGGAAGGACAGGGCGGGGGGCTACACCTTC. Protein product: CATRKDRAGGYTF. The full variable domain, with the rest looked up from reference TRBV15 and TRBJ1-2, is DAMVIQNPRYQVTQFGKPVTLSCSQTLNHNVMYWYQQKSSQAPKLLFHYYDKDFNNEADTPDNFQSRRPNTSFCFLDIRSPGLGDTAMYLCATRKDRAGGYTFGSGTRLTVV.

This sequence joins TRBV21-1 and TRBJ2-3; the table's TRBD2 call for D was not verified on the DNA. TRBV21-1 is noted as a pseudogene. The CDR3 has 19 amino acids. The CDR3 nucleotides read TGTGCCAGCAGCGAGCCGACTAGCGGGGGGACAAATAGCACAGATACGCAGTATTTT. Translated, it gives CASSEPTSGGTNSTDTQYF.

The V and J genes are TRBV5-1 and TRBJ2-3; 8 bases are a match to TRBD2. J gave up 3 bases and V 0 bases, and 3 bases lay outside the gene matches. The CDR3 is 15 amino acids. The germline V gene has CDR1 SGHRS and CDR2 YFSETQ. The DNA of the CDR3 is TGCGCCAGCAGCTTGGTGGCGGGGGGAACAGATACGCAGTATTTT. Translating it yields CASSLVAGGTDTQYF.

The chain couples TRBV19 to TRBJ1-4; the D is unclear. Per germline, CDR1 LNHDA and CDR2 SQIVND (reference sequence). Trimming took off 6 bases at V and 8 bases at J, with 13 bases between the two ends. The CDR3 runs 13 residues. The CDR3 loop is CASSFTLGEKLFF. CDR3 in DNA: TGTGCCAGTAGCTTTACCCTCGGGGAAAAACTGTTTTTT.

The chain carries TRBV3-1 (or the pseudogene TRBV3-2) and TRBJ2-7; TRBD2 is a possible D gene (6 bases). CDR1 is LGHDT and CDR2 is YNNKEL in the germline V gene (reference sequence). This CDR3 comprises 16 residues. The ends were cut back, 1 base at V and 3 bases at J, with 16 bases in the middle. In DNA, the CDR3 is TGTGCCAGCAGCCAAGGTGGGGCGGGGTCCCGCTACGAGCAGTACTTC. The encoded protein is CASSQGGAGSRYEQYF.

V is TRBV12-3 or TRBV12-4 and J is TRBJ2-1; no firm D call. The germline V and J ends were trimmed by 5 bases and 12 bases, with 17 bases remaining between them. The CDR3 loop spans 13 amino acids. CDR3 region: CASSDDLFIGQFF. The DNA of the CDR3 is TGTGCCAGCAGTGACGACTTGTTTATTGGGCAGTTCTTC.

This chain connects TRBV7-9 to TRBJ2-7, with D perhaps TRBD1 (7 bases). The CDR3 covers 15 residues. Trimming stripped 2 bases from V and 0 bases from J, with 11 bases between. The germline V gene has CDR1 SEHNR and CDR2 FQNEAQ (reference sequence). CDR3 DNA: TGTGCCAGCAGCTTACTGCAGGGGGGCTCCTACGAGCAGTACTTC. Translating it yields CASSLLQGGSYEQYF.

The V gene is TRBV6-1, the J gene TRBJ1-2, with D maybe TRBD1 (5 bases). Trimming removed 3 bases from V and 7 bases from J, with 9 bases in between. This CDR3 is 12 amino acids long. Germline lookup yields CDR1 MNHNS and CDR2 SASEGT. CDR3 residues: CASSELGAGYTF. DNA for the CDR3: TGTGCCAGCAGTGAGTTAGGGGCTGGCTACACCTTC.

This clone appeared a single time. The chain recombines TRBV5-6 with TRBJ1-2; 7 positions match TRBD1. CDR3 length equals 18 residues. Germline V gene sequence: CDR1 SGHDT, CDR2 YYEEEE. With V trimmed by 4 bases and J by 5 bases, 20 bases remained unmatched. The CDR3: CASSPGTEGRDRGYGYTF. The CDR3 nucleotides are TGTGCCAGCAGCCCCGGGACAGAGGGTCGGGACAGAGGGTATGGCTACACCTTC. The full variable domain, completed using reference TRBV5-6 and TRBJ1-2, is DAGVTQSPTHLIKTRGQQVTLRCSPKSGHDTVSWYQQALGQGPQFIFQYYEEEERQRGNFPDRFSGHQFPNYSSELNVNALLLGDSALYLCASSPGTEGRDRGYGYTFGSGTRLTVV.

Written as DNA, the CDR3 is TGTGCCAGCAGTAAAGGGAAGCGGGGGGCTAACACCGGGGAGCTGTTTTTT. It translates to CASSKGKRGANTGELFF. This sequence joins TRBV5-4 and TRBJ2-2, with 9 bases lining up with TRBD2. The CDR3 consists of 17 residues. V lost 5 bases, J lost 2 bases, and 10 bases stayed unmatched. CDR1 and CDR2 (germline): SGHNT, YYREEE (reference sequence).

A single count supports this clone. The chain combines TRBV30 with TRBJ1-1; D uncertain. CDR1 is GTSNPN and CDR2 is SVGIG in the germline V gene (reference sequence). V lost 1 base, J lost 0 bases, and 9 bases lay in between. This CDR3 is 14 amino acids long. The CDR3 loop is CAWSGTEMNTEAFF. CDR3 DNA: TGTGCCTGGAGTGGAACAGAGATGAACACTGAAGCTTTCTTT.

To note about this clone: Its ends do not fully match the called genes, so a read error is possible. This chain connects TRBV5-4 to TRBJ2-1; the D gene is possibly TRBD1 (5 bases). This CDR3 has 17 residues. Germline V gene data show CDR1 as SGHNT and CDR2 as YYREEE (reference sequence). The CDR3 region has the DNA TGTGCCAGCAGCTTAAGGGGCGATTTAACTGGGTACAATGGGCAGTTCTTC. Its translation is CASSLRGDLTGYNGQFF.

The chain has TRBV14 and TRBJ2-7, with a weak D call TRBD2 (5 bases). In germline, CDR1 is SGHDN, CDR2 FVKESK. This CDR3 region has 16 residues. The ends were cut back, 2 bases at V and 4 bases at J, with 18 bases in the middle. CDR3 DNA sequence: TGTGCCAGCAGCCAACGCCCCTTCTCGGGATGGTACGAGCAGTACTTC. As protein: CASSQRPFSGWYEQYF.

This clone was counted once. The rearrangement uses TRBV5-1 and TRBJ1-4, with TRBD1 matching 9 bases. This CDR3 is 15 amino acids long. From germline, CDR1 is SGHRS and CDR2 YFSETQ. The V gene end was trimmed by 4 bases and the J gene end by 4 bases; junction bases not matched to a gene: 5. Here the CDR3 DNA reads TGCGCCAGCAGCCTTCCGGGACAGGGTAATGAAAAACTGTTTTTT. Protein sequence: CASSLPGQGNEKLFF.

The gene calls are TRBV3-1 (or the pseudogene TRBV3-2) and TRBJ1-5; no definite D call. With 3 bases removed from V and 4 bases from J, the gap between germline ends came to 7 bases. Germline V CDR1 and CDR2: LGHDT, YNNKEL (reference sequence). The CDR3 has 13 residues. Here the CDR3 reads CASSHGENQPQHF. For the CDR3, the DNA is TGTGCCAGCAGCCACGGGGAGAATCAGCCCCAGCATTTT.

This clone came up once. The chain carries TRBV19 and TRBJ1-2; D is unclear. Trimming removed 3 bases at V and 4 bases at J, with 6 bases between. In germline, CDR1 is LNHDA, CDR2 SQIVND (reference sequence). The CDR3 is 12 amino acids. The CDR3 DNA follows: TGTGCCAGTAGTATTGAGGGCTATGGCTACACCTTC. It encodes CASSIEGYGYTF. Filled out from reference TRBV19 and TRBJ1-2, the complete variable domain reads DGGITQSPKYLFRKEGQNVTLSCEQNLNHDAMYWYRQDPGQGLRLIYYSQIVNDFQKGDIAEGYSVSREKKESFPLTVTSAQKNPTAFYLCASSIEGYGYTFGSGTRLTVV.

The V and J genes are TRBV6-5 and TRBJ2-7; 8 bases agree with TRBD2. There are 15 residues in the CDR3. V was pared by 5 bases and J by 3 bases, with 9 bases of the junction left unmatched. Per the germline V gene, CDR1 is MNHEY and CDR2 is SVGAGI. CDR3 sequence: CASSPQAGDGYEQYF. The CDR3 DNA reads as TGTGCCAGCAGTCCCCAAGCGGGGGACGGCTACGAGCAGTACTTC.

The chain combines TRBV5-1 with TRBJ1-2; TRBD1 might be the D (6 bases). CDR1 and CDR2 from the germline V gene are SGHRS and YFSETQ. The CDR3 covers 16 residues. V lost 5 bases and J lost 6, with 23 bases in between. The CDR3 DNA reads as TGCGCCAGCAGTTATGGACAGTCCCTCACGTCTAATGGCTACACCTTC. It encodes CASSYGQSLTSNGYTF.

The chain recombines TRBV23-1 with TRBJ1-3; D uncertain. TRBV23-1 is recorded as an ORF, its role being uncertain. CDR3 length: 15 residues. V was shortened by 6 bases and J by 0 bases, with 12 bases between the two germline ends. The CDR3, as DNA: TGCGCCAGCAGCCTTTCTCGGGGCTCTGGAAACACCATATATTTT. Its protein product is CASSLSRGSGNTIYF.

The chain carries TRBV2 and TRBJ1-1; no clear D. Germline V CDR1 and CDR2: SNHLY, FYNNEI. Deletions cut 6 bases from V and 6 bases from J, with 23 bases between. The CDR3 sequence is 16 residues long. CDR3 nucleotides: TGTGCCAGCAGCCTTACTTGGGGTGAGGGTTCGGCTGAAGCTTTCTTT. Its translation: CASSLTWGEGSAEAFF.

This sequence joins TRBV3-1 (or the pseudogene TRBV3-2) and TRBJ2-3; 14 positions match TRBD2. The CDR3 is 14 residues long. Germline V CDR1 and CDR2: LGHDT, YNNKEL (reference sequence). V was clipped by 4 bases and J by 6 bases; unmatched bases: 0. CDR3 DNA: TGTGCCAGCAGCCGGACTAGCGGGGGGGATACGCAGTATTTT. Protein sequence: CASSRTSGGDTQYF.

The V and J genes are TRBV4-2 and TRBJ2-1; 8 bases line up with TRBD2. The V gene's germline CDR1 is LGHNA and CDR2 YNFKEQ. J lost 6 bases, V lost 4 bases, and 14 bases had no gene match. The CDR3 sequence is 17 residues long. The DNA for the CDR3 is TGTGCCAGCAGCCCGAGGGGCGGGGGGCTGAAGAGCAATGAGCAGTTCTTC. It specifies CASSPRGGGLKSNEQFF.

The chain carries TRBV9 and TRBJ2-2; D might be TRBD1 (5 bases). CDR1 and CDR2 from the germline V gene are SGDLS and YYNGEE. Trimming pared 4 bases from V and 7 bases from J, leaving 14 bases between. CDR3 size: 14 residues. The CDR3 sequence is CASSPRQTYGELFF. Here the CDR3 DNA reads TGTGCCAGCAGCCCCCGACAGACCTACGGGGAGCTGTTTTTT.

CDR3 coding DNA: TGTGCCAGCGGGACACCCTTATTTGAGCAGTTCTTC. Amino acid sequence: CASGTPLFEQFF. This chain links TRBV5-5 with TRBJ2-1; D is perhaps TRBD1 (6 bases). Deletions cut 7 bases from V and 9 bases from J, with 14 bases between. CDR3 length: 12 residues. The V gene's germline CDR1 is SGHKS and CDR2 YYEKEE (reference sequence).

CDR3 bases: TGTGCCAGCAGTTCCTGGACAGGGACCAACTATGGCTACACCTTC. It is translated as CASSSWTGTNYGYTF. This chain joins TRBV27 and TRBJ1-2; 8 bases agree with TRBD1. J gave up 2 bases and V 4 bases, and 6 bases lay outside the gene matches. Germline V gives CDR1 MNHEY, CDR2 SMNVEV (reference sequence). The CDR3 length is 15 residues.

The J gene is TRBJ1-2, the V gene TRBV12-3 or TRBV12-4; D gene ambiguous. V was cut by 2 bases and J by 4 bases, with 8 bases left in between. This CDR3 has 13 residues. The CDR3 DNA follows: TGTGCCAGCAGTTTACGGGGTAGCTATGGCTACACCTTC. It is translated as CASSLRGSYGYTF.

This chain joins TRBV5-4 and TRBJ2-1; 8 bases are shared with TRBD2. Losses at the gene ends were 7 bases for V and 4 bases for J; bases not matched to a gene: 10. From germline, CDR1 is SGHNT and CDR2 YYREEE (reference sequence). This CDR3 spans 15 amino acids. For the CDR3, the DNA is TGTGCCAGCGGGTTTCCTGGCGGGAGGTACAATGAGCAGTTCTTC. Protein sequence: CASGFPGGRYNEQFF.

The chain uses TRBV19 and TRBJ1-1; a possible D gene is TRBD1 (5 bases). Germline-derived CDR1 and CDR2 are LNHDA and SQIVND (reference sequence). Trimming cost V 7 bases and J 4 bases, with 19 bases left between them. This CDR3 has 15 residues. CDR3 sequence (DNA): TGTGCCAGTACCACCAGGGCCCCTTTGGGCACTGAAGCTTTCTTT. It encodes CASTTRAPLGTEAFF.